This TCR beta chain was captured in a study of T cells after yellow fever vaccination. The CDR3 is 13 residues long. CDR1 is SQVTM and CDR2 is ANQGSEA in the germline V gene. V lost 8 bases, J lost 2 bases, and 13 bases lay in between. Each CDR3 protein is one row after TCRdb ran MiXCR on the 5' RACE reads. The sample has a few hundred thousand distinct CDR3 sequences; under 15% are singletons. The sequence was obtained from a man aged 25-45 years who received the YFV17D yellow fever vaccine. J is TRBJ2-1 and V is TRBV29-1; weak D call: TRBD2 (6 bases). This specimen consisted of CD4+ T cells sorted from PBMCs, obtained 45 days after the yellow fever booster vaccination. CDR3 amino acids: CSFGTYTYNEQFF. The CDR3 bases are TGCAGCTTCGGGACTTACACCTACAATGAGCAGTTCTTC.